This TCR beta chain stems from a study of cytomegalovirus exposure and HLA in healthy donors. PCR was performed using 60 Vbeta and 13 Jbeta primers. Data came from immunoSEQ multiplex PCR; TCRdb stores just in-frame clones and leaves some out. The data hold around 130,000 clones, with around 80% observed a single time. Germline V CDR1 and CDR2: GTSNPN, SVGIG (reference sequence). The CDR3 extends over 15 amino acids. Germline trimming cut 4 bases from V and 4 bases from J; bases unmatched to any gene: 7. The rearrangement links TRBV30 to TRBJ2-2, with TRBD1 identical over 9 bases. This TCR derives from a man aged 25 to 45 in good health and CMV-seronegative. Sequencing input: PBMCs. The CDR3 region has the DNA TGTGCCTGGACAGCCGGGACAGGGTCCACCGGGGAGCTGTTTTTT. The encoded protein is CAWTAGTGSTGELFF.